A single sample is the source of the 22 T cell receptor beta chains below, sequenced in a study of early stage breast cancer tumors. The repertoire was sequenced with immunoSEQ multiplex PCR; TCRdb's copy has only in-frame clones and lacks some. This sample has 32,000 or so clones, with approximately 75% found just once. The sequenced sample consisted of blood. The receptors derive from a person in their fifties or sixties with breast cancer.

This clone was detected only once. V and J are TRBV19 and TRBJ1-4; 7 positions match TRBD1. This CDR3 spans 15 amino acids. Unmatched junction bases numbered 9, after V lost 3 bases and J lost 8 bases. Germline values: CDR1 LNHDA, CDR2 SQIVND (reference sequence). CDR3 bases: TGTGCCAGTAGTATCGGCGACAGGGTAGGCGAAAAACTGTTTTTT. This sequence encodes CASSIGDRVGEKLFF.

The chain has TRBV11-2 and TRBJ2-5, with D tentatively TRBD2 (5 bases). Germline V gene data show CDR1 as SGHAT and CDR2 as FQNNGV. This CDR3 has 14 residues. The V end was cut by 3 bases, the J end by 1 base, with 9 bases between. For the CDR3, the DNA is TGTGCCAGCAGCTTGGGGAGCGGCCAAGAGACCCAGTACTTC. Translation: CASSLGSGQETQYF.

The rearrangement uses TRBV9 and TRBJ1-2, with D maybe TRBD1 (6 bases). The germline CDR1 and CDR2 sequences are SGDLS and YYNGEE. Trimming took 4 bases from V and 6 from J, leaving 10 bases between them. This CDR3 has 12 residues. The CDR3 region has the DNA TGTGCCAGCAGCCCTCGGACAGATGGCTACACCTTC. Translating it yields CASSPRTDGYTF.

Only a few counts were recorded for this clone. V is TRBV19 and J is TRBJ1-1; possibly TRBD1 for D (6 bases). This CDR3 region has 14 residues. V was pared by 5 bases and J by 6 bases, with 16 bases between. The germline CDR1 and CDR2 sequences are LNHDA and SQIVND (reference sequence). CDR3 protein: CASSGPSAGAEAFF. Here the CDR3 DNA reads TGTGCCAGTAGTGGTCCGTCTGCAGGGGCTGAAGCTTTCTTT.

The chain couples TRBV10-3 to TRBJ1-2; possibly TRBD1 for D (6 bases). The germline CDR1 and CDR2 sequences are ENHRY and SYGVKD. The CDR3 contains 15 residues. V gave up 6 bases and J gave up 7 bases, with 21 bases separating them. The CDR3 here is CAISTSRGQLIGYTF. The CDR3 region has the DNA TGTGCCATCAGCACATCACGGGGGCAGCTAATTGGCTACACCTTC.

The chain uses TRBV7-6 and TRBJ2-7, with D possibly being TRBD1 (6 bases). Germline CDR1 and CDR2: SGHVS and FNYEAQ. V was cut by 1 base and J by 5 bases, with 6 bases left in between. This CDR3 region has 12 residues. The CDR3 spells CASSLDRDEQYF. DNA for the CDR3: TGTGCCAGCAGCTTAGACAGGGACGAGCAGTACTTC.

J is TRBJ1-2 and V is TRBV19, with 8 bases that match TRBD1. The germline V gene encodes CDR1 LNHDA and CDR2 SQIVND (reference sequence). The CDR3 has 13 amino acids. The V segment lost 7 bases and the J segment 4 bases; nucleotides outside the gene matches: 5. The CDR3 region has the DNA TGTGCCAGTAAACAGGGGGGTTCCTATGGCTACACCTTC. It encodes CASKQGGSYGYTF.

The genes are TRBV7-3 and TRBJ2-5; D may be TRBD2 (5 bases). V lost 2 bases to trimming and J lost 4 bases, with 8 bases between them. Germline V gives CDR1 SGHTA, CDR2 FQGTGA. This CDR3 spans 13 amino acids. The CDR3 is CASSLGGSETQYF. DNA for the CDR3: TGTGCCAGCAGCTTAGGCGGGTCAGAGACCCAGTACTTC.

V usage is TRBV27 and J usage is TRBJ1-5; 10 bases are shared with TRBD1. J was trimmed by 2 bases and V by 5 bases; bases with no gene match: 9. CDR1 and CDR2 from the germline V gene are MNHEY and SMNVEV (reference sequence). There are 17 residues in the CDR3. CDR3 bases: TGTGCCAGCAGTCAACGGGACAGGGGCGGTGGCAATCAGCCCCAGCATTTT. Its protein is CASSQRDRGGGNQPQHF.

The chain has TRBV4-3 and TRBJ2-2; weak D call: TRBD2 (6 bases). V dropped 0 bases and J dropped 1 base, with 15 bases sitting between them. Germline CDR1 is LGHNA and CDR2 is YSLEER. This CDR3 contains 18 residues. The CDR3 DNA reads TGCGCCAGCAGCCAAGAGGGGGGTAGCGGAGGGAACACCGGGGAGCTGTTTTTT. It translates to CASSQEGGSGGNTGELFF.

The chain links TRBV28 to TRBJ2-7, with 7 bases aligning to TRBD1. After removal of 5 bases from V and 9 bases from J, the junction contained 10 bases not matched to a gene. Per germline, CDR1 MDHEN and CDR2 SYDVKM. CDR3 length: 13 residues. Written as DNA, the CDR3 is TGTGCCAGCAGTACCCCGACAGGGCAAGGGCAGTACTTC. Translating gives CASSTPTGQGQYF.

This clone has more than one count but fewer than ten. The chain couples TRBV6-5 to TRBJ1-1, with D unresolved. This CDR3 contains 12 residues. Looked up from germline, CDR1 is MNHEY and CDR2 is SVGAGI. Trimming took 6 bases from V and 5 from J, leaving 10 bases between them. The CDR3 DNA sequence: TGTGCCAGCAGCGACCCCGGGACTGAAGCTTTCTTT. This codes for CASSDPGTEAFF.

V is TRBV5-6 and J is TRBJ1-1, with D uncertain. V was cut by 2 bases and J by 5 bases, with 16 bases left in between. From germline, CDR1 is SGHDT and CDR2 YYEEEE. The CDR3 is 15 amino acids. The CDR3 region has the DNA TGTGCCAGCAGCTTTGCTGGAGGTGGGAGGACTGAAGCTTTCTTT. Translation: CASSFAGGGRTEAFF.

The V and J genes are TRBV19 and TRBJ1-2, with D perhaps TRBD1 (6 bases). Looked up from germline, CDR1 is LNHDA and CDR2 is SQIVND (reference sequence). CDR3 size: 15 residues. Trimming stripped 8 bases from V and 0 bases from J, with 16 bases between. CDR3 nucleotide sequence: TGTGCCAGTGCCCTGGACAGTGGCCCTAACTATGGCTACACCTTC. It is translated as CASALDSGPNYGYTF.

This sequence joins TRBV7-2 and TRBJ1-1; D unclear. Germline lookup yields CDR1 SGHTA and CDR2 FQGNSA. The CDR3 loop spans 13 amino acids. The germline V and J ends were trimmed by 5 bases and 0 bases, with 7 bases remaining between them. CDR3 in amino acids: CASSPGMNTEAFF. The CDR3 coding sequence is TGTGCCAGCAGCCCCGGTATGAACACTGAAGCTTTCTTT.

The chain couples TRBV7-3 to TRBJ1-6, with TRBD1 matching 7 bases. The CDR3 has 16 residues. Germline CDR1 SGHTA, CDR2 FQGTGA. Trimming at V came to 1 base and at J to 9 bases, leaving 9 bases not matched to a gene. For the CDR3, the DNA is TGTGCCAGCAGCTTAAATCCAACAGGGGTCGGTTCACCCCTCCACTTT. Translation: CASSLNPTGVGSPLHF.

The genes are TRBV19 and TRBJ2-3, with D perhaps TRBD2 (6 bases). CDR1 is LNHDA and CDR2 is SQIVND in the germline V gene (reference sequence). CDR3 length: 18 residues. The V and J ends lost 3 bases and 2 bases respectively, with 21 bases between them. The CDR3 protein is CASSIGGRGAIITDTQYF. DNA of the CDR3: TGTGCCAGTAGTATCGGGGGAAGAGGCGCTATCATCACAGATACGCAGTATTTT.

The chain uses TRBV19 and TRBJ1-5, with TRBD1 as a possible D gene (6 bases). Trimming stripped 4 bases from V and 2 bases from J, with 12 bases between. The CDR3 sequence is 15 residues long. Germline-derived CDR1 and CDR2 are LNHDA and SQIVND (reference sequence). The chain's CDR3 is CASSTGGAGNQPQHF. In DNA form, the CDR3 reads TGTGCCAGTAGTACGGGGGGCGCGGGCAATCAGCCCCAGCATTTT.

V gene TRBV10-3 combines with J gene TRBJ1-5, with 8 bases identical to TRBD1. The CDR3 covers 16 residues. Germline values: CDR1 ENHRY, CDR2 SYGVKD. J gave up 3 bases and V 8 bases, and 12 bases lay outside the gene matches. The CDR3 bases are TGTGCCATCGGGACTAGGACAGGGACTTTCAATCAGCCCCAGCATTTT. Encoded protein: CAIGTRTGTFNQPQHF.

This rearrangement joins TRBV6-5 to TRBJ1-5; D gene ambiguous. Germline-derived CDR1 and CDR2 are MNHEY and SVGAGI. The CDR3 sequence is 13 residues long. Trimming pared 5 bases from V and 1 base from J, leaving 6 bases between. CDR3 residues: CASSPLSNQPQHF. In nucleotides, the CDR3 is TGTGCCAGCAGTCCCCTGAGCAATCAGCCCCAGCATTTT.

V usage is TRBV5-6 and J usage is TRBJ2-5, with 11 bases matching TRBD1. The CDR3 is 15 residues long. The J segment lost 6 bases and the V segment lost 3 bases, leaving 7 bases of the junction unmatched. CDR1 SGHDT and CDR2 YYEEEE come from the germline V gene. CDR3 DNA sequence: TGTGCCAGCAGCTCCCCGGGACAGGGGGTAAAGACCCAGTACTTC. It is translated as CASSSPGQGVKTQYF.

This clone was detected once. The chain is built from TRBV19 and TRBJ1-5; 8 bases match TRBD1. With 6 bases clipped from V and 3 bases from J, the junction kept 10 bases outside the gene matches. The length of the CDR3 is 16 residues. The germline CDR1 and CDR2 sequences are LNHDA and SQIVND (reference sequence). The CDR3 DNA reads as TGTGCCAGTAGGACGGCGGACAGGGCGTACAATCAGCCCCAGCATTTT. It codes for CASRTADRAYNQPQHF. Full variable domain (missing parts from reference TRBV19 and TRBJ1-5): DGGITQSPKYLFRKEGQNVTLSCEQNLNHDAMYWYRQDPGQGLRLIYYSQIVNDFQKGDIAEGYSVSREKKESFPLTVTSAQKNPTAFYLCASRTADRAYNQPQHFGDGTRLSIL.